The 30 T cell receptor beta chains below were found in one sample sequenced in a study of blood T cell repertoires in COVID-19. Measured with immunoSEQ multiplex PCR; TCRdb has only the in-frame clones, and not every one. This repertoire shows about 400,000 clones, roughly 88% found once; its top ten account for roughly 2%. Sequenced sample: PBMCs or T cells enriched from blood (not recorded which). These receptors were obtained from a woman between 35 and 50 years old with acute COVID-19.

The chain joins TRBV19 to TRBJ1-2; TRBD1 agrees at 9 bases. The CDR3 contains 17 residues. Trimming cost V 6 bases and J 3 bases; bases outside gene matches: 14. CDR1 is LNHDA and CDR2 is SQIVND in the germline V gene (reference sequence). CDR3 region: CASSHGQGLLRDYGYTF. The DNA for the CDR3 is TGTGCCAGTAGCCACGGACAGGGGTTATTAAGGGACTATGGCTACACCTTC. The full variable domain, in which reference TRBV19 and TRBJ1-2 provide the parts outside the CDR3, is DGGITQSPKYLFRKEGQNVTLSCEQNLNHDAMYWYRQDPGQGLRLIYYSQIVNDFQKGDIAEGYSVSREKKESFPLTVTSAQKNPTAFYLCASSHGQGLLRDYGYTFGSGTRLTVV.

The chain uses TRBV6-2 or TRBV6-3 and TRBJ1-2; 8 bases match TRBD1. Germline values: CDR1 MNHEY, CDR2 SVGEGT. The V segment lost 6 bases and the J segment 2 bases; nucleotides outside the gene matches: 5. CDR3 size: 14 residues. CDR3: CASSRQGSNYGYTF. In DNA form, the CDR3 reads TGTGCCAGCAGCCGACAGGGGAGCAACTATGGCTACACCTTC.

Concerning this clone: Other nucleotide sequences in the sample specify the same CDR3. The rearrangement joins TRBV3-1 (or the pseudogene TRBV3-2) to TRBJ2-7, with no clear D. This CDR3 has 12 amino acids. The germline V gene has CDR1 LGHDT and CDR2 YNNKEL (reference sequence). Deletions cut 3 bases from V and 0 bases from J, with 3 bases between. The CDR3 here is CASSQASYEQYF. The CDR3, as DNA: TGTGCCAGCAGCCAGGCCTCCTACGAGCAGTACTTC.

The chain uses TRBV3-1 (or the pseudogene TRBV3-2) and TRBJ2-5, with D perhaps matching TRBD1 (5 bases). The CDR3 is made up of 12 amino acids. V lost 3 bases to trimming and J lost 5 bases, with 7 bases between them. The germline CDR1 and CDR2 sequences are LGHDT and YNNKEL (reference sequence). The CDR3 DNA sequence: TGTGCCAGCAGCCAGGACACGGAGACCCAGTACTTC. Encoded protein: CASSQDTETQYF.

The chain combines TRBV3-1 (or the pseudogene TRBV3-2) with TRBJ1-4; the match to TRBD1 covers 8 bases. V trimming: 5 bases; J trimming: 5 bases; junction bases outside the gene matches: 4. This CDR3 is built from 14 residues. CDR1 and CDR2 (germline): LGHDT, YNNKEL (reference sequence). For the CDR3, the DNA is TGTGCCAGCAGCGGGAGACAGGGGAATGAAAAACTGTTTTTT. This gives the protein CASSGRQGNEKLFF.

The rearrangement joins TRBV11-3 to TRBJ2-1; TRBD2 matches at 11 bases. With 5 bases clipped from V and 8 bases from J, the junction kept 8 bases outside the gene matches. There are 15 residues in the CDR3. CDR1 is SGHNT and CDR2 is YENEEA in the germline V gene. The CDR3 sequence is CASSPNSGGADEQFF. For the CDR3, the DNA is TGTGCCAGCAGCCCCAATAGCGGGGGGGCCGATGAGCAGTTCTTC.

The rearrangement joins TRBV5-6 to TRBJ2-3, with 12 positions matching TRBD1. Germline CDR1 reads SGHDT; CDR2 reads YYEEEE. The V segment lost 4 bases and the J segment 4 bases; nucleotides outside the gene matches: 1. The length of the CDR3 is 14 residues. In DNA form, the CDR3 reads TGTGCCAGCAGCGGGACAGGGGGCGCAGATACGCAGTATTTT. The encoded protein is CASSGTGGADTQYF.

The J gene is TRBJ1-4, the V gene TRBV7-6; TRBD1 matches at 7 bases. The germline V gene encodes CDR1 SGHVS and CDR2 FNYEAQ. The CDR3 spans 17 residues. The J segment lost 10 bases and the V segment lost 5 bases, leaving 19 bases of the junction unmatched. The CDR3 loop is CASSPGGTGLFYGKLFF. As DNA, the CDR3 is TGTGCCAGCAGCCCAGGGGGTACAGGGCTTTTTTATGGAAAACTGTTTTTT.

The chain carries TRBV30 and TRBJ1-5; 7 bases are a match to TRBD1. The trim removed 6 bases at V and 7 bases at J, leaving 9 bases unmatched. CDR3 length: 13 amino acids. CDR1 and CDR2 (germline): GTSNPN, SVGIG (reference sequence). CDR3 loop: CACTDRDGQPQHF. The CDR3 DNA reads TGTGCCTGTACAGACAGGGACGGACAGCCCCAGCATTTT.

The chain uses TRBV7-2 and TRBJ1-2; TRBD1 agrees at 8 bases. The CDR3 is 14 residues long. J lost 3 bases, V lost 1 base, and 1 base had no gene match. Germline loops: CDR1 SGHTA, CDR2 FQGNSA. CDR3 amino acids: CASSLGTGYYGYTF. CDR3 nucleotide sequence: TGTGCCAGCAGCTTAGGGACAGGGTACTATGGCTACACCTTC.

The chain joins TRBV6-5 to TRBJ2-3; 10 bases agree with TRBD2. The J segment lost 4 bases and the V segment lost 7 bases, leaving 8 bases of the junction unmatched. Germline lookup yields CDR1 MNHEY and CDR2 SVGAGI. This CDR3 is 15 amino acids long. The CDR3 reads CASTILAGLPDTQYF. In DNA form, the CDR3 reads TGTGCCAGCACAATACTAGCGGGGCTCCCAGATACGCAGTATTTT.

The chain has TRBV12-3 or TRBV12-4 and TRBJ1-4; D is unclear. This CDR3 is built from 11 residues. The V end was cut by 3 bases, the J end by 13 bases, with 9 bases between. CDR3 in DNA: TGTGCCAGCAGTTTGATGCGGAGACTGTTTTTT. Protein: CASSLMRRLFF.

J is TRBJ1-6 and V is TRBV4-2, with D possibly being TRBD1 (6 bases). Germline lookup yields CDR1 LGHNA and CDR2 YNFKEQ. The CDR3 spans 17 residues. V dropped 3 bases and J dropped 9 bases, with 21 bases sitting between them. CDR3 coding DNA: TGTGCCAGCAGCCACGACTACAGGGTTCAAGGGGGTTCACCCCTCCACTTT. Protein product: CASSHDYRVQGGSPLHF.

V usage is TRBV5-8 and J usage is TRBJ2-1, with D unresolved. This CDR3 spans 13 amino acids. Germline-derived CDR1 and CDR2 are SGHTS and YDEGEE. V shed 4 bases and J shed 7 bases, with 12 bases lying between them. The CDR3 loop is CASSMGPANEQFF. For the CDR3, the DNA is TGTGCCAGCAGCATGGGTCCAGCGAATGAGCAGTTCTTC.

The genes are TRBV5-8 and TRBJ2-7; 9 bases are a match to TRBD2. V dropped 4 bases and J dropped 4; count of bases not matched to a gene: 6. The CDR3 length is 14 residues. CDR1 and CDR2 (germline): SGHTS, YDEGEE. In nucleotides, the CDR3 is TGTGCCAGCAGCAAACCGGGACTAGCTTACGAGCAGTACTTC. It codes for CASSKPGLAYEQYF.

V usage is TRBV6-5 and J usage is TRBJ2-7, with a possible D match to TRBD1 (5 bases). CDR1 is MNHEY and CDR2 is SVGAGI in the germline V gene. Trimming removed 8 bases at V and 3 bases at J, with 17 bases between. This CDR3 comprises 14 residues. CDR3 nucleotides: TGTGCCAGCTCGGCCAGGGTAAGGGGCTACGAGCAGTACTTC. Its translation: CASSARVRGYEQYF.

The V call is TRBV9, the J call TRBJ2-7; 7 nucleotides agree with TRBD1. V was pared by 4 bases and J by 6 bases, with 4 bases of the junction left unmatched. Germline V gives CDR1 SGDLS, CDR2 YYNGEE. CDR3 length: 12 residues. CDR3: CASSSRQGEQYF. The CDR3 bases are TGTGCCAGCAGCTCCCGACAGGGCGAGCAGTACTTC.

The V gene is TRBV29-1, the J gene TRBJ1-1; D unclear. V was shortened by 4 bases and J by 5 bases, with 20 bases between the two germline ends. This CDR3 has 15 residues. Germline CDR1 is SQVTM and CDR2 is ANQGSEA. The CDR3 DNA is TGCAGCGTTGGGGGAGGGTACGGCTCGGGGACTGAAGCTTTCTTT. Amino acids: CSVGGGYGSGTEAFF. Together with reference TRBV29-1 and TRBJ1-1, the CDR3 gives the full variable domain: SAVISQKPSRDICQRGTSLTIQCQVDSQVTMMFWYRQQPGQSLTLIATANQGSEATYESGFVIDKFPISRPNLTFSTLTVSNMSPEDSSIYLCSVGGGYGSGTEAFFGQGTRLTVV.

The chain employs TRBV28 and TRBJ1-5; weak D call: TRBD1 (6 bases). Trimming left V 3 bases short and J 3 bases short, with 9 bases between. This CDR3 region has 14 residues. Germline lookup yields CDR1 MDHEN and CDR2 SYDVKM. The CDR3 DNA reads TGTGCCAGCAGTTTCACAGGGTTCAATCAGCCCCAGCATTTT. Amino acids: CASSFTGFNQPQHF.

This clone was found a few times. This chain connects TRBV15 to TRBJ1-2; TRBD1 is a possible D gene (5 bases). The length of the CDR3 is 14 residues. V dropped 3 bases and J dropped 3 bases, with 11 bases sitting between them. Germline CDR1 and CDR2: LNHNV and YYDKDF (reference sequence). The CDR3 DNA is TGTGCCACCAGCAGCGAAGACAGATACTATGGCTACACCTTC. This codes for CATSSEDRYYGYTF.

The chain couples TRBV29-1 to TRBJ1-1; 10 bases line up with TRBD1. The V gene end was trimmed by 4 bases and the J gene end by 6 bases; junction bases not matched to a gene: 14. This CDR3 has 16 residues. The germline CDR1 and CDR2 sequences are SQVTM and ANQGSEA. CDR3 bases: TGCAGCGTTGGAAGTTGGGGGACAGGGGTCAGGGCTGAAGCTTTCTTT. It encodes CSVGSWGTGVRAEAFF.

V usage is TRBV30 and J usage is TRBJ1-2; D call uncertain. The germline CDR1 and CDR2 sequences are GTSNPN and SVGIG (reference sequence). Trimming left V 1 base short and J 4 bases short, with 7 bases between. This CDR3 has 12 residues. This chain's CDR3 is CAWSAEVYGYTF. The DNA of the CDR3 is TGTGCCTGGAGTGCGGAGGTCTATGGCTACACCTTC. The full variable domain, in which reference TRBV30 and TRBJ1-2 provide the parts outside the CDR3, is SQTIHQWPATLVQPVGSPLSLECTVEGTSNPNLYWYRQAAGRGLQLLFYSVGIGQISSEVPQNLSASRPQDRQFILSSKKLLLSDSGFYLCAWSAEVYGYTFGSGTRLTVV.

This clone was picked up a small number of times. This chain joins TRBV5-4 and TRBJ2-7; D unresolved. This CDR3 has 12 residues. The germline CDR1 and CDR2 sequences are SGHNT and YYREEE (reference sequence). Trimming left V 3 bases short and J 3 bases short, with 7 bases between. The CDR3 region is CASSSNNYEQYF. The CDR3 DNA is TGTGCCAGCAGCTCCAACAACTACGAGCAGTACTTC.

The chain carries TRBV18 and TRBJ1-4, with 8 bases that match TRBD1. Germline CDR1 reads KGHSH; CDR2 reads LQKENI. This CDR3 has 15 residues. The ends lost 6 bases at V and 8 bases at J; junction bases unmatched: 11. The DNA for the CDR3 is TGTGCCAGCTCCCGATCAGGGGGCGAAGGCGAAAAACTGTTTTTT. It translates to CASSRSGGEGEKLFF.

This clone occurred a few times. The rearrangement uses TRBV5-1 and TRBJ2-1; TRBD2 agrees at 8 bases. V lost 3 bases, J lost 5 bases, and 7 bases stayed unmatched. Germline loops: CDR1 SGHRS, CDR2 YFSETQ. The CDR3 spans 15 residues. The DNA of the CDR3 is TGCGCCAGCAGCTGGACGGGACTAGGGCACAATGAGCAGTTCTTC. Its protein product is CASSWTGLGHNEQFF.

The chain recombines TRBV6-5 with TRBJ1-6; D not resolved. The CDR3 contains 13 residues. V gave up 8 bases and J gave up 11 bases, with 16 bases separating them. Germline CDR1 MNHEY, CDR2 SVGAGI. This CDR3 is CASETRKETPLHF. The CDR3 coding sequence is TGTGCCAGCGAAACGAGGAAAGAGACACCCCTCCACTTT.

This chain links TRBV5-1 with TRBJ1-2, with 7 bases matching TRBD1. The CDR3 contains 14 residues. Germline V lookup: CDR1 SGHRS, CDR2 YFSETQ. V shed 3 bases and J 6 bases; nucleotides not matched to a gene: 8. CDR3 nucleotide sequence: TGCGCCAGCAGCTCCAGGGGGTTTCGGGATGGCTACACCTTC. Residues: CASSSRGFRDGYTF.

This clone was found a few times. The CDR3 protein is CASSLAHRPGPGAEAFF. The CDR3 DNA is TGTGCCAGCAGCTTAGCCCACAGGCCAGGACCAGGTGCTGAAGCTTTCTTT. This sequence joins TRBV7-6 and TRBJ1-1; D possibly corresponds to TRBD1 (5 bases). The CDR3 runs to 17 residues. Germline loops: CDR1 SGHVS, CDR2 FNYEAQ. V was clipped by 0 bases and J by 6 bases, with 20 bases between them.

CDR3 nucleotides: TGTGCCAGCAATCAAGGGACAGTGCACACTGAAGCTTTCTTT. Its protein is CASNQGTVHTEAFF. The chain has TRBV6-5 and TRBJ1-1; 7 bases match TRBD1. This CDR3 contains 14 residues. Germline V gene lookup returns CDR1 MNHEY and CDR2 SVGAGI. The V segment lost 7 bases and the J segment 3 bases; nucleotides outside the gene matches: 8.

The chain recombines TRBV7-9 with TRBJ1-1; D remains unclear. Deletions cut 5 bases from V and 1 base from J, with 11 bases between. Per germline, CDR1 SEHNR and CDR2 FQNEAQ (reference sequence). This CDR3 contains 14 residues. CDR3 sequence reads: CASSRQLPNTEAFF. Written as DNA, the CDR3 is TGTGCCAGCAGCCGACAACTCCCGAACACTGAAGCTTTCTTT. The full variable domain, in which reference TRBV7-9 and TRBJ1-1 provide the parts outside the CDR3, is DTGVSQNPRHKITKRGQNVTFRCDPISEHNRLYWYRQTLGQGPEFLTYFQNEAQLEKSRLLSDRFSAERPKGSFSTLEIQRTEQGDSAMYLCASSRQLPNTEAFFGQGTRLTVV.